This TCR beta chain was observed in a study of T cell responses to AZD1222 COVID-19 vaccine. CDR1 is SGHTA and CDR2 is FQGNSA in the germline V gene. The trim removed 3 bases at V and 4 bases at J, leaving 6 bases unmatched. This CDR3 is built from 15 residues. Profiled with immunoSEQ multiplex PCR; TCRdb holds only in-frame clones, not every one. The table has 150,000 or so clones, 70% to 90% seen once; the top ten hold roughly 16%. As to this clone: Its specificity is not known.

Study-wide results and caveats: Among spike-specific TCRs, nearly half reportedly target unmutated variant regions. The donors showed a predominance of white British ancestry and of females, with possible underestimation of clonal diversity. Spike was spanned by vaccine-associated CD4 TCRs, which were dominant at 160-218 and 743-854.

The TCR originated in an adult in good health. This material consisted of peripheral blood, taken on day 0 of AZD1222 vaccination. V is TRBV7-2 and J is TRBJ1-1; TRBD1 agrees at 9 bases. The CDR3 is CASSFNRGPSTEAFF. Here the CDR3 DNA reads TGTGCCAGCAGCTTTAACAGGGGGCCGAGCACTGAAGCTTTCTTT. Complete variable domain (other parts from reference TRBV7-2 and TRBJ1-1): GAGVSQSPSNKVTEKGKDVELRCDPISGHTALYWYRQSLGQGLEFLIYFQGNSAPDKSGLPSDRFSAERTGGSVSTLTIQRTQQEDSAVYLCASSFNRGPSTEAFFGQGTRLTVV.